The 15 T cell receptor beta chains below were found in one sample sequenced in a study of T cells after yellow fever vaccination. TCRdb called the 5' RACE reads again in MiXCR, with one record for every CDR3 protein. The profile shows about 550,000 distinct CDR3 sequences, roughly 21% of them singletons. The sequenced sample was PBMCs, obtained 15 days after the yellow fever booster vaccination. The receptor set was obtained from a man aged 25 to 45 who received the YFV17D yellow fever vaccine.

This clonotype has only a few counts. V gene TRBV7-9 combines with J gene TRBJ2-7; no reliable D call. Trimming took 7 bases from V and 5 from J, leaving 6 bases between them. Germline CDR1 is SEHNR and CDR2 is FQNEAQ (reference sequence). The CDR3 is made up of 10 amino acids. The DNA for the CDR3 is TGTGCCAGCAAAACCAACGAGCAGTACTTC. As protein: CASKTNEQYF.

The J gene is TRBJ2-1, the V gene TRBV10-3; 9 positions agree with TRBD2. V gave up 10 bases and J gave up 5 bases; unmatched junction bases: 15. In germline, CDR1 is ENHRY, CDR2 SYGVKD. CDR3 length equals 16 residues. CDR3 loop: CATGYPREGLDNEQFF. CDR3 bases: TGTGCCACCGGTTATCCGCGGGAGGGCCTGGACAATGAGCAGTTCTTC.

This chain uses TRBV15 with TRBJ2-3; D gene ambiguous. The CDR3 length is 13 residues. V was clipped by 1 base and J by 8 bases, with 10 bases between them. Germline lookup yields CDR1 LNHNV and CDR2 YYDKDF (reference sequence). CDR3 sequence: CATSRVSTSTQYF. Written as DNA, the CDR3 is TGTGCCACCAGCAGAGTTTCGACTTCTACGCAGTATTTT.

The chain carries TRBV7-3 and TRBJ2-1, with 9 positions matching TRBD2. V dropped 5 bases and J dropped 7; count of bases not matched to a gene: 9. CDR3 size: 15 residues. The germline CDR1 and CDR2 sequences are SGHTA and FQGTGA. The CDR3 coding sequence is TGTGCCAGCAGCCTATCGGGGACTAGCAATAATGAGCAGTTCTTC. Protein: CASSLSGTSNNEQFF. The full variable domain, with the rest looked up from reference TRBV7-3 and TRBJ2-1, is GAGVSQTPSNKVTEKGKYVELRCDPISGHTALYWYRQSLGQGPEFLIYFQGTGAADDSGLPNDRFFAVRPEGSVSTLKIQRTERGDSAVYLCASSLSGTSNNEQFFGPGTRLTVL.

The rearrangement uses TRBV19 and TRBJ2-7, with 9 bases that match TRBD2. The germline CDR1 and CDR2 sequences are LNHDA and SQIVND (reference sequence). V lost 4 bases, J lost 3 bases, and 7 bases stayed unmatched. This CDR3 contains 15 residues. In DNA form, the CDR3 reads TGTGCCAGTAGTACGACTAGCGGTACAGGCTACGAGCAGTACTTC. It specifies CASSTTSGTGYEQYF.

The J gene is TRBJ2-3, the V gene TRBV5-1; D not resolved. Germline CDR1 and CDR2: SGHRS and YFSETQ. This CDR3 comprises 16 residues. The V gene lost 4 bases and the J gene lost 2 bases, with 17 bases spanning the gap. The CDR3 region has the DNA TGCGCCAGCAGCAGTCGACGTGGGGTGTTCACAGATACGCAGTATTTT. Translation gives CASSSRRGVFTDTQYF. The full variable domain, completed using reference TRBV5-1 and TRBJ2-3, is KAGVTQTPRYLIKTRGQQVTLSCSPISGHRSVSWYQQTPGQGLQFLFEYFSETQRNKGNFPGRFSGRQFSNSRSEMNVSTLELGDSALYLCASSSRRGVFTDTQYFGPGTRLTVL.

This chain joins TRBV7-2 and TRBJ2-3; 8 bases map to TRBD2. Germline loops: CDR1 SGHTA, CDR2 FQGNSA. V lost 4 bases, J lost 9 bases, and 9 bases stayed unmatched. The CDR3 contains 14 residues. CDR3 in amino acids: CASSWTGTSDTQYF. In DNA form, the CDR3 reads TGTGCCAGCAGCTGGACCGGGACTAGTGACACGCAGTATTTT.

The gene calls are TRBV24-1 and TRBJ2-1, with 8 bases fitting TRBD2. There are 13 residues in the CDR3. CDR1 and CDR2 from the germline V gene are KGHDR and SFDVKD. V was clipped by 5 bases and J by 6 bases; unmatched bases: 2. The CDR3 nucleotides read TGTGCCACCAGTGTTAGCGGGATCAATGAGCAGTTCTTC. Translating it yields CATSVSGINEQFF.

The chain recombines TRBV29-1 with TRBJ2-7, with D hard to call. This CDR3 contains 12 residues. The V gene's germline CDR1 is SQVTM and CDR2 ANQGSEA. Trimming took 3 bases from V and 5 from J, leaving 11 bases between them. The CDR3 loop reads CSVEGAQDEQYF. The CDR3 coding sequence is TGCAGCGTTGAGGGCGCCCAGGACGAGCAGTACTTC.

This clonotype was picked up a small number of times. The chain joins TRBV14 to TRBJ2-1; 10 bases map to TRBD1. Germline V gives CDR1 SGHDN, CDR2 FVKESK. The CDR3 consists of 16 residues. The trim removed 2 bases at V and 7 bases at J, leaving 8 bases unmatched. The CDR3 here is CASSQSRQGAGNEQFF. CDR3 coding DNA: TGTGCCAGCAGCCAATCCAGACAGGGGGCGGGGAATGAGCAGTTCTTC.

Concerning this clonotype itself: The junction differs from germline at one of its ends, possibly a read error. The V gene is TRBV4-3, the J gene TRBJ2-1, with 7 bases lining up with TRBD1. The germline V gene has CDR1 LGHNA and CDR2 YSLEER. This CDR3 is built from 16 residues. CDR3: CASSQEGQSSHNEQFF. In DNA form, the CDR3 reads TGCGCCAGCAGCCAAGAGGGACAGAGCTCCCACAATGAGCAGTTCTTC.

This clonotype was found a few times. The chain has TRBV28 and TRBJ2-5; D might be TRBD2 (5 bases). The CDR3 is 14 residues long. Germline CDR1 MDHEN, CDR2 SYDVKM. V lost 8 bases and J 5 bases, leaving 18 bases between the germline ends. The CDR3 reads CASYQTGRGETQYF. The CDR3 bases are TGTGCCAGCTACCAGACCGGCCGCGGGGAGACCCAGTACTTC. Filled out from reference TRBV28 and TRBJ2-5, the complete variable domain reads DVKVTQSSRYLVKRTGEKVFLECVQDMDHENMFWYRQDPGLGLRLIYFSYDVKMKEKGDIPEGYSVSREKKERFSLILESASTNQTSMYLCASYQTGRGETQYFGPGTRLLVL.

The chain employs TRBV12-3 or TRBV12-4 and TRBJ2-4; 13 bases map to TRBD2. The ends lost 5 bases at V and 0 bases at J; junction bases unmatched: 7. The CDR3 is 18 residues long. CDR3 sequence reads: CASSPGTSGDLAKNIQYF. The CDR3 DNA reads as TGTGCCAGCAGTCCCGGGACTAGCGGGGACCTAGCCAAAAACATTCAGTACTTC.

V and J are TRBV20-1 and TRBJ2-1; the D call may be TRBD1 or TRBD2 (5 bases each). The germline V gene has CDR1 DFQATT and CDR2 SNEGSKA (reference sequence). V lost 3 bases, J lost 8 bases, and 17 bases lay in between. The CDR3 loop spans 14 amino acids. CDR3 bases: TGCAGTGCTAGGGGGGACGGGAATGGTGATGAGCAGTTCTTC. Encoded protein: CSARGDGNGDEQFF.

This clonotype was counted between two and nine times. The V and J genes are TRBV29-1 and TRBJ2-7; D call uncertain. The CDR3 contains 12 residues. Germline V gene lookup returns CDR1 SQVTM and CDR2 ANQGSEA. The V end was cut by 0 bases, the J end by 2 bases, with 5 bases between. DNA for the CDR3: TGCAGCGTTGAAGAAAGACCCTACGAGCAGTACTTC. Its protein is CSVEERPYEQYF.